The present T cell receptor (beta chain) was sequenced within a study of CD8 T cells in Susac syndrome. Random hexamers served to reverse transcribe roughly 0.45 to 1 ug RNA. MiXCR was run by TCRdb on the immunoSEQ multiplex PCR reads, yielding one entry per CDR3 protein. The table has roughly 300,000 distinct CDR3 sequences, 70% to 90% seen once. This CDR3 comprises 13 residues. V dropped 3 bases and J dropped 2 bases, with 9 bases sitting between them. The germline gives CDR1 SGHKS, CDR2 YYEKEE (reference sequence). The TCR comes from a human donor with multiple sclerosis. The V call is TRBV5-5, the J call TRBJ2-7; D remains unclear. The specimen was CD8+ T cells from PBMCs. The CDR3, as DNA: TGTGCCAGCAGCTCGACATCAGCCTACGAGCAGTACTTC. Amino acid sequence: CASSSTSAYEQYF.